What follows is one T cell receptor beta chain and its context. This clonotype was seen many times. This clone's antigen is unknown. No clone much larger than this one lies a single base away; base qualities are absent. The source of the sample is a study of T-cell reconstitution after alpha-beta-depleted transplantation in children (dated by TCRdb to about 2016). Regarding the complete study: Using TCR repertoire profiling, the study quantitatively followed how T-cell immune reconstitution unfolded in children after TCRalphabeta/CD19-depleted allogeneic hematopoietic cell transplantation.

Receptor amplification or capture employed PCR. This sample was sequenced with an Illumina HiSeq 2500. TCR libraries were prepared with molecular barcoding, using unique molecular identifiers to normalize TCRbeta repertoire quantification. TCRdb handled the public reads itself, with Q25 trimming in fastp and clone calling in MiXCR, and kept productive beta chains. Rows are combined by CDR3 protein, so each entry shows the most common genes and DNA. A total of around 240,000 distinct CDR3 sequences appear in this sample, approximately 9.9% of them only once. The ten largest account for about 5% of the sample. Including cysteine and phenylalanine, the CDR3 has 16 amino acids. The CDR3 DNA has 48 bases and is translated from base 1. The germline V gene specifies SGHVS as CDR1 and FQNEAQ as CDR2. At the junction V is shortened by 3 bases and J by 1 base, with 16 bases in between.

The clonotype comes from a human donor who donated a stem cell graft to a child with SCID. The sample here was PBMCs from the stem cell graft donor, taken from the stem cell graft. The sequence joins TRBV7-8 to TRBJ2-7; tentative D gene TRBD1, with 7 bases matching. The CDR3 sequence is CASSFLRGRGSYEQYF. The DNA sequence follows: TGTGCCAGCAGCTTTTTGCGGGGCAGGGGGTCCTACGAGCAGTACTTC.